The 29 T cell receptor beta chains listed next were all sequenced from one sample in a study of T cells in Graves' hyperthyroidism and ophthalmopathy. Using RNA transcripts as the source, TCR beta CDR3 regions were amplified. The TCR CDR3 was amplified in a first-round RT-PCR using the HTBI primer set. TCRdb re-analysed the multiplex PCR reads in MiXCR, keeping a single row per CDR3 protein. The table has more than 550,000 distinct CDR3 sequences, around a sixth seen once. Sequenced: blood. Receptors originate from a woman aged 45-60 years with Graves' hyperthyroidism that later progressed to Graves' ophthalmopathy.

This clonotype was detected many times. This chain joins TRBV11-2 and TRBJ2-5; 9 nucleotides align to TRBD2. CDR3 length: 15 amino acids. Germline CDR1 reads SGHAT; CDR2 reads FQNNGV. With 6 bases clipped from V and 5 bases from J, the junction kept 10 bases outside the gene matches. The CDR3 DNA reads TGTGCCAGCAGGGCTCGGGGACTAGCACTGGAGACCCAGTACTTC. Translating gives CASRARGLALETQYF.

The chain links TRBV12-3 or TRBV12-4 to TRBJ1-2, with a tentative D call TRBD1 (5 bases). Trimming stripped 8 bases from V and 6 bases from J, with 13 bases between. The CDR3 is made up of 12 amino acids. CDR3 sequence: CASVGTADGYTF. DNA for the CDR3: TGTGCCAGCGTCGGGACTGCTGATGGCTACACCTTC.

This chain connects TRBV13 to TRBJ1-1, with D uncertain. Trimming left V 1 base short and J 5 bases short, with 11 bases between. The germline gives CDR1 PRHDT, CDR2 FYEKMQ (reference sequence). The CDR3 consists of 14 residues. The CDR3 coding sequence is TGTGCCAGCAGCTTAGACAGCTATTCTACTGAAGCTTTCTTT. The encoded protein is CASSLDSYSTEAFF.

This clonotype was counted ten times or more. CDR3 DNA: TGTGCCAGCAGCCACTCGGGGGGACTAGCGGCTTACAATGAGCAGTTCTTC. This codes for CASSHSGGLAAYNEQFF. This chain uses TRBV12-3 or TRBV12-4 with TRBJ2-1, with TRBD2 matching over 11 bases. This CDR3 contains 17 residues. The V segment lost 6 bases and the J segment 4 bases; nucleotides outside the gene matches: 11.

This clonotype has at least ten counts. Written as DNA, the CDR3 is TGTGCCAGCTCCCCAAGGGGGGGGCCCACAGATACGCAGTATTTT. It codes for CASSPRGGPTDTQYF. The rearrangement links TRBV12-3 or TRBV12-4 to TRBJ2-3; tentative D call: TRBD2 (7 bases). The CDR3 is 15 amino acids. Trimming left V 8 bases short and J 2 bases short, with 17 bases between.

The V call is TRBV19, the J call TRBJ1-1, with 7 positions matching TRBD1. This CDR3 contains 14 residues. CDR1 LNHDA and CDR2 SQIVND come from the germline V gene (reference sequence). The V segment lost 4 bases and the J segment 3 bases; nucleotides outside the gene matches: 5. The CDR3: CASSRLTGYTEAFF. Written as DNA, the CDR3 is TGTGCCAGTAGTAGACTGACAGGGTACACTGAAGCTTTCTTT.

This clonotype has ten or more counts. The chain uses TRBV3-1 and TRBJ2-3; D is unclear. V was cut by 0 bases and J by 6 bases, with 10 bases left in between. Germline V gives CDR1 LGHDT, CDR2 YNNKEL (reference sequence). The CDR3 totals 14 residues. CDR3 amino acids: CASSQDVSPDTQYF. CDR3 DNA sequence: TGTGCCAGCAGCCAAGATGTCTCGCCGGATACGCAGTATTTT.

The rearrangement links TRBV7-9 to TRBJ2-3; D gene unclear. Germline CDR1 is SEHNR and CDR2 is FQNEAQ (reference sequence). The germline V and J ends were trimmed by 3 bases and 6 bases, with 13 bases remaining between them. CDR3 length equals 14 residues. In nucleotides, the CDR3 is TGTGCCAGCAGCTTCGACACTCTTGGGGATACGCAGTATTTT. Translating gives CASSFDTLGDTQYF.

Note on this clonotype: A clone one base away is much larger, so this may be a read error. J is TRBJ1-3 and V is TRBV5-1, with 8 bases fitting TRBD1. The CDR3 is 18 residues long. Per germline, CDR1 SGHRS and CDR2 YFSETQ. The CDR3 sequence: CASSYYSSRGQTGNTIHF. As DNA, the CDR3 is TGCGCCAGCAGCTACTATTCGTCCAGGGGGCAAACTGGAAACACCATACATTTT.

The CDR3 reads CASRDIRVQNEKLFF. CDR3 in DNA: TGCGCCAGCAGGGATATCAGGGTCCAAAATGAAAAACTGTTTTTT. The gene calls are TRBV5-1 and TRBJ1-4, with D maybe TRBD1 (5 bases). The germline V gene encodes CDR1 SGHRS and CDR2 YFSETQ. The CDR3 runs 15 residues. V was trimmed by 5 bases and J by 5 bases, leaving 16 bases between them. Full variable domain (remainder filled in from reference TRBV5-1 and TRBJ1-4): KAGVTQTPRYLIKTRGQQVTLSCSPISGHRSVSWYQQTPGQGLQFLFEYFSETQRNKGNFPGRFSGRQFSNSRSEMNVSTLELGDSALYLCASRDIRVQNEKLFFGSGTQLSVL.

This clonotype showed up just a few times. V and J are TRBV5-5 and TRBJ1-4, with D perhaps matching TRBD1 (6 bases). This CDR3 region has 14 residues. Trimming took off 6 bases at V and 3 bases at J, with 12 bases between the two ends. Germline assignment: CDR1 SGHKS and CDR2 YYEKEE (reference sequence). The CDR3 sequence is CASKEGVANEKLFF. The CDR3 nucleotides are TGTGCCAGCAAAGAGGGGGTCGCTAATGAAAAACTGTTTTTT.

J is TRBJ1-2 and V is TRBV5-1; D is perhaps TRBD1 (5 bases). The length of the CDR3 is 13 residues. Trimming shortened V by 4 bases and J by 1 base, and 8 bases separated the two germline ends. Germline V gene data show CDR1 as SGHRS and CDR2 as YFSETQ. CDR3 DNA: TGCGCCAGCAGCCATGACAGTAACTATGGCTACACCTTC. Its protein product is CASSHDSNYGYTF.

This clonotype was seen ten or more times. The J gene is TRBJ1-1, the V gene TRBV29-1; D is ambiguous. The germline V and J ends were trimmed by 4 bases and 1 base, with 10 bases remaining between them. Germline CDR1 and CDR2: SQVTM and ANQGSEA. This CDR3 comprises 13 residues. CDR3 loop: CSVGIGRNTEAFF. CDR3 sequence (DNA): TGCAGCGTTGGAATAGGAAGGAACACTGAAGCTTTCTTT. The entire variable domain, with the rest obtained from reference TRBV29-1 and TRBJ1-1, is as follows: SAVISQKPSRDICQRGTSLTIQCQVDSQVTMMFWYRQQPGQSLTLIATANQGSEATYESGFVIDKFPISRPNLTFSTLTVSNMSPEDSSIYLCSVGIGRNTEAFFGQGTRLTVV.

V is TRBV19 and J is TRBJ1-1, with D unclear. The V end lost 8 bases, the J end lost 1 base, and 17 bases lay between the germline ends. This CDR3 has 15 amino acids. Looked up from germline, CDR1 is LNHDA and CDR2 is SQIVND (reference sequence). The CDR3 spells CASRPWRQKNTEAFF. The DNA of the CDR3 is TGTGCCAGTCGCCCATGGCGGCAGAAGAACACTGAAGCTTTCTTT.

This clonotype was recorded a few times. V gene TRBV5-1 combines with J gene TRBJ2-5; D possibly corresponds to TRBD1 (7 bases). Trimming removed 4 bases from V and 3 bases from J, with 19 bases in between. The CDR3 runs 16 residues. Germline V gene data show CDR1 as SGHRS and CDR2 as YFSETQ. For the CDR3, the DNA is TGCGCCAGCAGCCAACTAGCAGGGGGGCAAGAAGAGACCCAGTACTTC. The encoded protein is CASSQLAGGQEETQYF.

The chain joins TRBV9 to TRBJ2-5, with TRBD2 identical over 7 bases. The CDR3 is 16 residues long. The J segment lost 8 bases and the V segment lost 0 bases, leaving 13 bases of the junction unmatched. Germline-derived CDR1 and CDR2 are SGDLS and YYNGEE. CDR3 amino acids: CASSVAELAAGGTQYF. CDR3 sequence (DNA): TGTGCCAGCAGCGTAGCTGAGCTAGCGGCGGGTGGTACCCAGTACTTC.

This clonotype was detected many times. The V gene is TRBV27, the J gene TRBJ1-5; 8 positions agree with TRBD1. V was pared by 5 bases and J by 1 base, with 4 bases of the junction left unmatched. Germline V gene sequence: CDR1 MNHEY, CDR2 SMNVEV (reference sequence). The CDR3 loop spans 15 amino acids. CDR3 region: CASSRNRGSNQPQHF. The CDR3 DNA reads TGTGCCAGCAGTCGAAACAGGGGGAGCAATCAGCCCCAGCATTTT.

This clonotype was seen at least ten times. J is TRBJ1-5 and V is TRBV3-1; 7 bases fit TRBD1. CDR3 length equals 14 residues. After removal of 4 bases from V and 8 bases from J, the junction contained 8 bases not matched to a gene. From germline, CDR1 is LGHDT and CDR2 YNNKEL (reference sequence). CDR3: CASSPRAGGKPQHF. CDR3 coding DNA: TGTGCCAGCAGCCCCCGGGCAGGGGGAAAGCCCCAGCATTTT.

In its sample, this clonotype was seen a few times. The rearrangement joins TRBV6-1 to TRBJ1-2; D uncertain. Germline assignment: CDR1 MNHNS and CDR2 SASEGT. With 1 base removed from V and 8 bases from J, the gap between germline ends came to 14 bases. This CDR3 is 14 amino acids long. CDR3 protein: CASSEGYNLGGYTF. The DNA of the CDR3 is TGTGCCAGCAGTGAAGGGTACAACCTTGGCGGCTACACCTTC.

This chain joins TRBV14 and TRBJ1-6; no clear D. V lost 1 base, J lost 0 bases, and 4 bases lay in between. Looked up from germline, CDR1 is SGHDN and CDR2 is FVKESK. The CDR3 length is 15 residues. CDR3 loop: CASSQASSYNSPLHF. The CDR3 DNA follows: TGTGCCAGCAGCCAAGCGAGCTCCTATAATTCACCCCTCCACTTT.

This clonotype was seen at least ten times. The CDR3 DNA is TGTGCCAGCAGCGTACATCCCGACAGGGGGAACACTGAAGCTTTCTTT. Amino acid sequence: CASSVHPDRGNTEAFF. The chain carries TRBV9 and TRBJ1-1, with 8 bases aligning to TRBD1. CDR3 length: 16 amino acids. CDR1 and CDR2 (germline): SGDLS, YYNGEE. The trim removed 1 base at V and 1 base at J, leaving 6 bases unmatched.

This clonotype was picked up many times. The CDR3 spells CASSSISNTEAFF. CDR3 sequence (DNA): TGTGCCAGCAGCAGTATATCGAACACTGAAGCTTTCTTT. This chain uses TRBV11-2 with TRBJ1-1; D not resolved. The CDR3 contains 13 residues. Germline V gene sequence: CDR1 SGHAT, CDR2 FQNNGV. Trimming removed 5 bases at V and 1 base at J, with 8 bases between.

This clonotype was seen only a few times. J is TRBJ1-1 and V is TRBV19; 7 bases fit TRBD1. The CDR3 is 16 amino acids. Germline values: CDR1 LNHDA, CDR2 SQIVND (reference sequence). With 1 base clipped from V and 3 bases from J, the junction kept 8 bases outside the gene matches. CDR3 protein: CASSIATGATDTEAFF. The DNA of the CDR3 is TGTGCCAGTAGTATAGCAACAGGGGCTACAGACACTGAAGCTTTCTTT.

This clonotype occurred many times. This rearrangement joins TRBV5-1 to TRBJ1-1, with 10 bases matching TRBD1. The J segment lost 11 bases and the V segment lost 0 bases, leaving 10 bases of the junction unmatched. Germline assignment: CDR1 SGHRS and CDR2 YFSETQ. The CDR3 is made up of 15 amino acids. CDR3 in DNA: TGCGCCAGCAGCTTGGATCTCCGGGACAGGGGTGCGGCTTTCTTT. Its translation: CASSLDLRDRGAAFF.

This clonotype was detected only a few times. The rearrangement links TRBV29-1 to TRBJ2-7; no clear D. The germline V and J ends were trimmed by 7 bases and 3 bases, with 10 bases remaining between them. The CDR3 covers 11 residues. CDR1 and CDR2 (germline): SQVTM, ANQGSEA. The CDR3 bases are TGCAGCGGAAGGAGAGGCTACGAGCAGTACTTC. Translation: CSGRRGYEQYF.

This clonotype was recorded a few times. The V call is TRBV7-3, the J call TRBJ2-2; TRBD2 might be the D (6 bases). Germline CDR1 SGHTA, CDR2 FQGTGA. Trimming cost V 2 bases and J 6 bases, with 19 bases left between them. The CDR3 is 17 residues long. The CDR3 sequence is CASSLLGDGGPPGELFF. The CDR3 DNA reads TGTGCCAGCAGCTTATTAGGAGACGGGGGACCCCCCGGGGAGCTGTTTTTT.

The rearrangement joins TRBV6-6 to TRBJ1-2; D perhaps matches TRBD1 (5 bases). Germline CDR1 is MNHNY and CDR2 is SVGAGI (reference sequence). The CDR3 extends over 16 amino acids. Trimming shortened V by 0 bases and J by 5 bases, and 16 bases separated the two germline ends. In nucleotides, the CDR3 is TGTGCCAGCAGTTACTCACCAGGGATCGTTGGGTATGGCTACACCTTC. Its protein is CASSYSPGIVGYGYTF.

With respect to this clonotype: Relative to the germline gene, one junction end is altered; a read error may explain this. The V call is TRBV28, the J call TRBJ1-1; D gene unclear. The CDR3 has 13 amino acids. CDR1 and CDR2 (germline): MDHEN, SYDVKM. The CDR3: CASSSPSNTEAFF. Written as DNA, the CDR3 is TGTGCCAGCAGTTCCCCCTCGAACACTGAGGCTTTCTTT.

The CDR3 reads CSAIVGGAAQETQYF. The CDR3 nucleotides read TGCAGTGCCATAGTGGGGGGGGCCGCCCAAGAGACCCAGTACTTC. The V gene is TRBV20-1, the J gene TRBJ2-5, with D possibly matching TRBD2 (7 bases). The CDR3 is 15 amino acids. Trimming pared 6 bases from V and 1 base from J, leaving 18 bases between. Germline CDR1 reads DFQATT; CDR2 reads SNEGSKA (reference sequence).